This T cell receptor beta chain comes out of a study of Ad26.COV2.S vaccination and SARS-CoV-2 variants. About the study: Intramuscularly, Ad26.COV2.S was given either once or twice, 56 days apart.

Treatment given: some 20 received Ad26.COV2.S at low or high dose, single or two shots; 5 received placebo; per-sample allocation not given. Sampling was performed 63 days after the first vaccine or placebo injection. Regarding the study as a whole: Relative to placebo recipients, vaccine recipients exhibited elevated spike-specific TCR breadth.

This clone was found once. The antigen is undetermined. Sequencing used immunoSEQ multiplex PCR; TCRdb keeps in-frame clones, though not all of them. This sample carries about half a million clones, about 88% of them seen once, and the ten largest clones take around 1.8%. The source of this sequence is a person between 18 and 60 years old who received the Ad26.COV2.S COVID-19 vaccine or a placebo. The sample here was peripheral blood, taken in a trial of Ad26.COV2.S vaccine versus placebo.

CDR3 residues: CASEYQRFGGDSPLHF. The DNA of the CDR3 is TGTGCCAGCGAATACCAACGTTTTGGGGGAGATTCACCCCTCCACTTT. The gene calls are TRBV2 and TRBJ1-6; D is perhaps TRBD1 (5 bases). In germline, CDR1 is SNHLY, CDR2 FYNNEI. V was pared by 8 bases and J by 8 bases, with 22 bases between. The CDR3 is 16 residues long.